This T cell receptor (beta chain) comes out of a study of T cells in Graves' hyperthyroidism and ophthalmopathy. As for the study in general: The blood sample was taken at first diagnosis, before treatment began.

Uncontrolled infections, other autoimmune diseases, pregnancy or lactation led to exclusion of patients. Findings of the study overall: For ophthalmopathy, model prediction preceded onset by a median about six months.

V dropped 4 bases and J dropped 0 bases, with 10 bases sitting between them. The CDR3 loop spans 15 amino acids. Germline V gene data show CDR1 as MDHEN and CDR2 as SYDVKM. Using RNA transcripts as the source, TCR beta CDR3 regions were amplified. The HTBI primer set drove a first-round RT-PCR of the TCR CDR3. MiXCR was run by TCRdb on the multiplex PCR reads, yielding one entry per CDR3 protein. The data show about 400,000 distinct CDR3 sequences, 13% seen once. This clonotype was detected ten times or more. Its antigen remains unidentified. Sequencing used blood. V gene TRBV28 combines with J gene TRBJ1-5; perhaps TRBD1 as D (5 bases). The clonotype originates from a woman between 18 and 29 years old with Graves' hyperthyroidism. CDR3 coding DNA: TGTGCCAGCAGTTGGGACGTCTTTAGCAATCAGCCCCAGCATTTT. Amino acids: CASSWDVFSNQPQHF.